The clone carrying this T cell receptor (beta chain) was seen at least ten times. There are 12 residues in the CDR3. Between the trimmed V and J ends, which lost 2 bases and 8 bases, there was a span of 10 bases. The V gene's germline CDR1 is MNHEY and CDR2 SVGEGT. This sample stems from a study of low-dose radiotherapy and immunotherapy resistance in tumors. Study-wide context: Cohort 1 got 0.5 Gy per fraction every 2 weeks, 6.5 Gy in total. Starting cycle 1 day 1, oral aspirin 300 mg was given daily for four cycles. Administration of intravenous cyclophosphamide at 200 mg/m2 took place every two weeks, one day before radiation and immunotherapy.

Primers used for first-strand cDNA, a TRAV- and TRBV-specific set, covered both alpha and beta chains. TCR amplification used 20 to 25 PCR cycles, a constant-region primer and a V-primer adapter. MiXCR, run by TCRdb on the reads, gives a single entry per CDR3 protein. The data contain approximately 84,000 distinct CDR3 sequences, roughly a sixth of them seen just once; the ten biggest clones take up roughly 2.8%. Time point in this sample: before trial treatment. The source is a male donor with prostate cancer. Sample: PBMCs, taken before treatment. This chain links TRBV6-2 or TRBV6-3 with TRBJ2-7; D unresolved. CDR3 residues: CASSYGPPKQYF. The CDR3 DNA is TGTGCCAGCAGTTACGGGCCCCCCAAGCAGTACTTC.